Below, 3 T cell receptor beta chains from the same sample are listed, as sequenced in a study of metastatic and nonmetastatic thyroid tumors. Every patient was untreated before thyroid surgery. With MiXCR, TCRdb reprocessed the PCR reads. The sample consists of approximately 90,000 clones, roughly 13% of them appearing once. Sequencing was carried out using blood. These receptors all stem from a female donor with papillary thyroid cancer or a benign thyroid nodule (not recorded which). Some clones in this sample may be carry-over from other donors' samples.

This clone was counted ten times or more. The rearrangement uses TRBV24-1 and TRBJ1-1; TRBD1 matches 7 bases. Germline V gene sequence: CDR1 KGHDR, CDR2 SFDVKD. J was trimmed by 5 bases and V by 4 bases; bases with no gene match: 6. CDR3 length: 14 residues. The CDR3 DNA reads as TGTGCCACCAGTGACCCAGGGGGAGGGACTGAAGCTTTCTTT. It encodes CATSDPGGGTEAFF.

This clone was observed at least ten times. The chain employs TRBV2 and TRBJ1-2; maybe TRBD1 (5 bases). Trimming removed 8 bases at V and 6 bases at J, with 19 bases between. This CDR3 is built from 14 residues. The germline CDR1 and CDR2 sequences are SNHLY and FYNNEI. The chain's CDR3 is CASGGKMGGDGYTF. The CDR3 nucleotides read TGTGCCAGCGGCGGGAAGATGGGGGGAGATGGCTACACCTTC.

This clone was observed at least ten times. This chain uses TRBV4-2 with TRBJ1-6; 7 bases map to TRBD1. V shed 0 bases, J shed 6 bases, and the junction held 2 bases outside the gene matches. Per the germline V gene, CDR1 is LGHNA and CDR2 is YNFKEQ. This CDR3 spans 15 amino acids. The CDR3: CASSQERDSNSPLHF. The CDR3 nucleotides read TGTGCCAGCAGCCAAGAACGGGACAGTAATTCACCCCTCCACTTT.